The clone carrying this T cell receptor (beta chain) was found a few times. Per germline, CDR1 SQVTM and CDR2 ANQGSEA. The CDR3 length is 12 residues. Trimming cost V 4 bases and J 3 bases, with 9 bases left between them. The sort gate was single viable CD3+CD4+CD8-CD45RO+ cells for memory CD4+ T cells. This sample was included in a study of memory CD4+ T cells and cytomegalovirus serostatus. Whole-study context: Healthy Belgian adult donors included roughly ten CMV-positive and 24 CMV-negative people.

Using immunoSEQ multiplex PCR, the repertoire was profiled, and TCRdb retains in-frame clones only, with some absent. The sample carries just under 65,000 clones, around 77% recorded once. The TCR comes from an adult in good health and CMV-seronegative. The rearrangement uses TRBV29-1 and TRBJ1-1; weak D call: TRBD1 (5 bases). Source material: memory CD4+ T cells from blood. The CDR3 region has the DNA TGCAGCGTTGGGGACGTATACACTGAAGCTTTCTTT. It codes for CSVGDVYTEAFF.